The clone carrying this T cell receptor beta chain appeared once. Trimming pared 7 bases from V and 6 bases from J, leaving 10 bases between. Germline CDR1 reads MNHEY; CDR2 reads SVGAGI. The CDR3 consists of 11 residues. This specimen comes from a study of blood T cell repertoires in COVID-19. Per the original methods: Estimation of nucleated cell counts relied on the amplification of reference gene primers. TCRdb keeps only in-frame clones here, not all; method: immunoSEQ multiplex PCR. V, J and clone size are taken as reported in that table, and D and trimming were inferred from the DNA itself. The repertoire holds around 340,000 clones, about 86% seen once, with roughly 7.1% in the top ten. Patients in Seattle were enrolled during active infection, then followed longitudinally.

Source material: peripheral blood. The receptor's source is a woman aged 55 to 70 with COVID-19, enrolled during active disease. The chain couples TRBV6-5 to TRBJ2-7; maybe TRBD1 (6 bases). This chain's CDR3 is CASTQGFEQYF. For the CDR3, the DNA is TGTGCCAGCACCCAGGGGTTCGAGCAGTACTTC.